The 18 T cell receptor beta chains in this list originate from one sample, sequenced in a study of cytomegalovirus exposure and HLA in healthy donors. Measured with immunoSEQ multiplex PCR; TCRdb has only the in-frame clones, and not every one. The profile shows 240,000 or so clones, approximately 86% of them singletons. The sequenced material came from PBMCs. The source is a woman aged 25-40 years in good health and CMV-seropositive.

The chain has TRBV28 and TRBJ1-3; perhaps TRBD1 as D (5 bases). CDR1 is MDHEN and CDR2 is SYDVKM in the germline V gene. The V and J ends lost 7 bases and 4 bases respectively, with 20 bases between them. CDR3 length: 16 residues. The CDR3 bases are TGTGCCAGCACTTCCTGGGGGGAGGAAGGCGGAAACACCATATATTTT. It encodes CASTSWGEEGGNTIYF.

The CDR3 loop reads CASRSGGSGNTIYF. For the CDR3, the DNA is TGTGCCAGCAGGTCCGGGGGATCTGGAAACACCATATATTTT. This chain uses TRBV9 with TRBJ1-3; D is perhaps TRBD1 (5 bases). CDR3 size: 14 residues. The V gene lost 5 bases and the J gene lost 1 base, with 10 bases spanning the gap. CDR1 is SGDLS, CDR2 YYNGEE, per germline.

This chain joins TRBV5-6 and TRBJ2-7; 10 nucleotides line up with TRBD2. Germline CDR1 is SGHDT and CDR2 is YYEEEE. The ends lost 0 bases at V and 4 bases at J; junction bases unmatched: 7. CDR3 size: 16 residues. CDR3 nucleotides: TGTGCCAGCAGCTTGGAGGGGCTAGCGGGAGCATACGAGCAGTACTTC. This gives the protein CASSLEGLAGAYEQYF.

This clone was seen a single time. The genes are TRBV29-1 and TRBJ1-4, with unresolved D. Germline V CDR1 and CDR2: SQVTM, ANQGSEA. Trimming removed 4 bases from V and 0 bases from J, with 9 bases in between. This CDR3 has 14 residues. The DNA of the CDR3 is TGCAGCGTTGCCGATCTACCAACTAATGAAAAACTGTTTTTT. Translated, it gives CSVADLPTNEKLFF.

The chain is built from TRBV29-1 and TRBJ1-1, with TRBD1 as a possible D gene (5 bases). Between the trimmed V and J ends, which lost 7 bases and 4 bases, there was a span of 16 bases. This CDR3 contains 13 residues. Germline-derived CDR1 and CDR2 are SQVTM and ANQGSEA. CDR3 region: CSGTGGLGTEAFF. CDR3 coding DNA: TGCAGCGGAACCGGGGGACTGGGCACTGAAGCTTTCTTT.

To note about this clone: The same CDR3 is also encoded by other DNA sequences in this sample. The chain couples TRBV29-1 to TRBJ2-1; 14 bases align to TRBD2. The CDR3 loop spans 13 amino acids. Trimming removed 6 bases from V and 5 bases from J; junction bases left unmatched: 0. Germline V lookup: CDR1 SQVTM, CDR2 ANQGSEA. DNA for the CDR3: TGCAGCGTGGGACTAGCGGGAGACAATGAGCAGTTCTTC. Translation: CSVGLAGDNEQFF.

In its sample, this clone was seen many times. The rearrangement uses TRBV29-1 and TRBJ1-1, with D perhaps matching TRBD1 (6 bases). CDR1 and CDR2 from the germline V gene are SQVTM and ANQGSEA. This CDR3 region has 11 residues. Trimming removed 2 bases from V and 11 bases from J, with 12 bases in between. In DNA form, the CDR3 reads TGCAGCGTTGAATTTGGACAGCGGGCTTTCTTT. Its translation is CSVEFGQRAFF.

This clone was counted a single time. V usage is TRBV7-2 and J usage is TRBJ1-2; possible D gene TRBD1, 5 bases. Between the trimmed V and J ends, which lost 5 bases and 8 bases, there was a span of 21 bases. CDR1 SGHTA and CDR2 FQGNSA come from the germline V gene. The CDR3 extends over 15 amino acids. The CDR3 reads CASSPRDGGSGGYTF. CDR3 DNA: TGTGCCAGCAGCCCCCGGGACGGGGGTTCGGGCGGCTACACCTTC.

This rearrangement joins TRBV27 to TRBJ1-2; 8 bases map to TRBD1. The CDR3 length is 16 residues. V lost 4 bases and J lost 6; bases outside the gene matches: 13. Germline values: CDR1 MNHEY, CDR2 SMNVEV (reference sequence). CDR3 region: CASSSTTGQEGNGYTF. The CDR3, as DNA: TGTGCCAGCAGTTCAACCACGGGACAGGAAGGGAATGGCTACACCTTC.

The rearrangement links TRBV5-5 to TRBJ2-7; a weak D match, TRBD1 (5 bases). Germline CDR1 SGHKS, CDR2 YYEKEE (reference sequence). V gave up 1 base and J gave up 5 bases, with 22 bases separating them. The CDR3 sequence is 17 residues long. Written as DNA, the CDR3 is TGTGCCAGCAGCTTGACTACCTCCGGGCAGGGATTGAACGAGCAGTACTTC. It yields the protein CASSLTTSGQGLNEQYF. Filled out from reference TRBV5-5 and TRBJ2-7, the complete variable domain reads DAGVTQSPTHLIKTRGQQVTLRCSPISGHKSVSWYQQVLGQGPQFIFQYYEKEERGRGNFPDRFSARQFPNYSSELNVNALLLGDSALYLCASSLTTSGQGLNEQYFGPGTRLTVT.

As for this clone: Mismatch with germline at one junction end may stem from a read error. The J gene is TRBJ1-3, the V gene TRBV15; TRBD1 matches at 8 bases. The CDR3 sequence is 13 residues long. From germline, CDR1 is LNHNV and CDR2 YYDKDF (reference sequence). CDR3 DNA sequence: TGTGCCACCAGCAGAGATCCCAGGACAGGGCCTGATTTT. Encoded protein: CATSRDPRTGPDF. The whole variable domain, remainder taken from reference TRBV15 and TRBJ1-3, is DAMVIQNPRYQVTQFGKPVTLSCSQTLNHNVMYWYQQKSSQAPKLLFHYYDKDFNNEADTPDNFQSRRPNTSFCFLDIRSPGLGDTAMYLCATSRDPRTGPDFGEGSWLTVV.

This clone was seen repeatedly, ten times or more. V usage is TRBV2 and J usage is TRBJ2-7; 9 positions agree with TRBD1. CDR3 length: 14 amino acids. V dropped 3 bases and J dropped 2; count of bases not matched to a gene: 2. Germline V lookup: CDR1 SNHLY, CDR2 FYNNEI. CDR3 nucleotides: TGTGCCAGCAGTGACGACAGGGGGACCTACGAGCAGTACTTC. It codes for CASSDDRGTYEQYF.

V and J are TRBV7-8 and TRBJ2-5, with D unclear. The germline CDR1 and CDR2 sequences are SGHVS and FQNEAQ. Trimming cost V 5 bases and J 5 bases, with 12 bases left between them. The CDR3 sequence is 13 residues long. CDR3 protein: CASSIDNPETQYF. As DNA, the CDR3 is TGTGCCAGCAGCATCGACAATCCGGAGACCCAGTACTTC.

This chain joins TRBV6-5 and TRBJ1-1; D unresolved. Trimming removed 7 bases at V and 0 bases at J, with 6 bases between. CDR1 is MNHEY, CDR2 SVGAGI, per germline. This CDR3 has 12 amino acids. The CDR3 bases are TGTGCCAGCAATAGTATGAACACTGAAGCTTTCTTT. This translates into CASNSMNTEAFF.

This clone was observed once. V is TRBV27 and J is TRBJ1-1, with D hard to call. This CDR3 has 15 residues. V lost 0 bases and J lost 0, with 8 bases in between. Germline CDR1 reads MNHEY; CDR2 reads SMNVEV (reference sequence). CDR3 sequence (DNA): TGTGCCAGCAGTTTATCTCCAGGCCTGAACACTGAAGCTTTCTTT. Its translation: CASSLSPGLNTEAFF.

The genes are TRBV4-1 and TRBJ1-3; TRBD1 matches 7 bases. V shed 0 bases and J 0 bases; nucleotides not matched to a gene: 8. The CDR3 extends over 18 amino acids. The V gene's germline CDR1 is MGHRA and CDR2 YSYEKL. The DNA of the CDR3 is TGCGCCAGCAGCCAAGATAGTCCCAGACAGGGCTCTGGAAACACCATATATTTT. Protein: CASSQDSPRQGSGNTIYF.

The chain couples TRBV28 to TRBJ2-4; D might be TRBD2 (6 bases). From germline, CDR1 is MDHEN and CDR2 SYDVKM. Trimming shortened V by 2 bases and J by 6 bases, and 8 bases separated the two germline ends. This CDR3 is 13 amino acids long. The CDR3 reads CASSLRGGNIQYF. DNA for the CDR3: TGTGCCAGCAGTTTAAGGGGAGGAAACATTCAGTACTTC.

This chain joins TRBV5-4 and TRBJ1-2; D might be TRBD1 (5 bases). The CDR3 runs to 13 residues. V lost 0 bases and J 6 bases, leaving 9 bases between the germline ends. In germline, CDR1 is SGHNT, CDR2 YYREEE (reference sequence). CDR3 coding DNA: TGTGCCAGCAGCTTGGCCAGGGAAGATGGCTACACCTTC. Translating gives CASSLAREDGYTF.